This T cell receptor beta chain was identified in a study of shared clonotypes between healthy human individuals. Study-level results: Large sequencing depth failed to make sorted-subset sequencing complete, rarefaction showed. Having only a few donors restricted how much genetic and exposure-history diversity was captured. Of the naive CD4 clonotypes, around 4.7% were shared across a handful of donors.

From CD4+ cells came CD45RA+ naive and CD45RA-negative memory subsets. CDR3 length: 14 residues. V was cut by 5 bases and J by 1 base, with 9 bases left in between. Germline CDR1 is SGHNT and CDR2 is YENEEA. For this clone: No antigen is known for it.

Here immunoSEQ multiplex PCR was the method, and the copy in TCRdb shows in-frame clones only, minus some. The table includes over 2 million clones, around 95% detected once. This TCR came from a man aged 18 to 30 in good health. The source material was naive CD4+ T cells sorted from blood. The sample's subset: CD45RA+ positively selected. V usage is TRBV11-3 and J usage is TRBJ1-5, with a possible D match to TRBD1 (5 bases). Written as DNA, the CDR3 is TGTGCCAGCAGCACAAAGGGGAGCAATCAGCCCCAGCATTTT. Translating gives CASSTKGSNQPQHF.